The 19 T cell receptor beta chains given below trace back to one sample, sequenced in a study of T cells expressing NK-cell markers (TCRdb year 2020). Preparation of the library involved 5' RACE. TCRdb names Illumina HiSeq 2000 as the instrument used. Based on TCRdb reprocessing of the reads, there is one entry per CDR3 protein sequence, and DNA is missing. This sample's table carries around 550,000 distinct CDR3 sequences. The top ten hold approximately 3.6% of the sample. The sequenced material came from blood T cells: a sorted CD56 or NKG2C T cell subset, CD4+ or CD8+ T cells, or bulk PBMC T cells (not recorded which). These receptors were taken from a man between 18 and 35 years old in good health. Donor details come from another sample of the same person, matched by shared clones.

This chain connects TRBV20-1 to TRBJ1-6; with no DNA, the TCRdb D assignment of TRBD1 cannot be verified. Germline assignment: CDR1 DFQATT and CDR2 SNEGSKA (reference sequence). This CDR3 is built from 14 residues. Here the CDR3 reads CSASNRQGNSPLHF.

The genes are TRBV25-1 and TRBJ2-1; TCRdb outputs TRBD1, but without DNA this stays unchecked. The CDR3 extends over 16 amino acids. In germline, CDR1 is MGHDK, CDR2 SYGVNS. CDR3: CASSEYVGQGYNEQFF. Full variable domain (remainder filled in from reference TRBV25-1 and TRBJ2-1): EADIYQTPRYLVIGTGKKITLECSQTMGHDKMYWYQQDPGMELHLIHYSYGVNSTEKGDLSSESTVSRIRTEHFPLTLESARPSHTSQYLCASSEYVGQGYNEQFFGPGTRLTVL.

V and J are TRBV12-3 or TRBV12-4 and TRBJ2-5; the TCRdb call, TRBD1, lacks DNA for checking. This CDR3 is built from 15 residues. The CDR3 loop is CASSFGTGVRETQYF.

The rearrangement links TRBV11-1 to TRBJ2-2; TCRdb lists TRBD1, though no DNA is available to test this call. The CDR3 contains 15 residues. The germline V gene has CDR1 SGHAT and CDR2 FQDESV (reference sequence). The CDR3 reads CASSLRTGGSGELFF.

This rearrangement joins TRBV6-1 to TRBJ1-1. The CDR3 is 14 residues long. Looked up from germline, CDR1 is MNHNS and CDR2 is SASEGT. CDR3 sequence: CASSPRFGGTEAFF.

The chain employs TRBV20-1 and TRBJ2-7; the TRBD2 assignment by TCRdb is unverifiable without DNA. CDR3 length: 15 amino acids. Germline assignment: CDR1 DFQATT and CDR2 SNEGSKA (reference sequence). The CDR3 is CSARAPGLAGDEQYF.

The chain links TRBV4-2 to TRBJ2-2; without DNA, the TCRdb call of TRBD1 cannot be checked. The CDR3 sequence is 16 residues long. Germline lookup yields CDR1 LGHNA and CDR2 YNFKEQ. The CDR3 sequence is CASSQTGTRNTGELFF.

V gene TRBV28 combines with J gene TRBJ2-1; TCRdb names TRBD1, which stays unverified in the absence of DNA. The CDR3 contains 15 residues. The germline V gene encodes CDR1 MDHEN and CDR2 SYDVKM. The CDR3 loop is CASSLIWQGGNEQFF.

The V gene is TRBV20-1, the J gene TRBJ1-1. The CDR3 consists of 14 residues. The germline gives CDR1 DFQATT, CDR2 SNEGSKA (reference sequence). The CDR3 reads CSAIAGSRNTEAFF.

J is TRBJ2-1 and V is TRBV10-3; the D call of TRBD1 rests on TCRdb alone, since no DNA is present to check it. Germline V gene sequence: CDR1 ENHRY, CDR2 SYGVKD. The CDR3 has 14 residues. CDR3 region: CAISLGTNYNEQFF.

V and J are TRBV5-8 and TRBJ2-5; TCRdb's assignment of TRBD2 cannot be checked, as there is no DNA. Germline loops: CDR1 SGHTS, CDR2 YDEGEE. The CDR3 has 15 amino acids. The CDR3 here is CASSYGGRAFETQYF.

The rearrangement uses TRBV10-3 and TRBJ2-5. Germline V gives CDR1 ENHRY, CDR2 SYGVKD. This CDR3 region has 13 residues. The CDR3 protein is CAISQEQGETQYF.

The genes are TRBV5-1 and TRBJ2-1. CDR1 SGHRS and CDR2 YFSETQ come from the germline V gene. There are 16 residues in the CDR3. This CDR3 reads CASSLGVAGALNEQFF.

CDR3 region: CSARTDRGANVLTF. This chain joins TRBV29-1 and TRBJ2-6; TCRdb indicates TRBD1, and absent DNA this call remains unverified. Germline V gene sequence: CDR1 SQVTM, CDR2 ANQGSEA. The CDR3 extends over 14 amino acids.

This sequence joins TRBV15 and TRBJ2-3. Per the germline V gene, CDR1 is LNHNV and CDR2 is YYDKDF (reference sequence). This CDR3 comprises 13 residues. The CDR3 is CATSLGNTDTQYF.

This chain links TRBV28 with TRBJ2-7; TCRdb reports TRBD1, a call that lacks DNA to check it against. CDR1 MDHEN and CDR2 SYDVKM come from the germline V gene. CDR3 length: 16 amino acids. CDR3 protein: CASSPTLQVWNDEQYF.

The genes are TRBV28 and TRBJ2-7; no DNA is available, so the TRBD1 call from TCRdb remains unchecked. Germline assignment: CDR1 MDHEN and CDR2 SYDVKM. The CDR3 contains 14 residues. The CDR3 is CASTPMGQYYEQYF.

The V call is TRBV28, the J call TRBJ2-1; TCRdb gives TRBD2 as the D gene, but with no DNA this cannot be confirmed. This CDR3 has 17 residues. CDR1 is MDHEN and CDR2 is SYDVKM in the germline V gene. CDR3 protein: CASSLVGVGGTYNEQFF.

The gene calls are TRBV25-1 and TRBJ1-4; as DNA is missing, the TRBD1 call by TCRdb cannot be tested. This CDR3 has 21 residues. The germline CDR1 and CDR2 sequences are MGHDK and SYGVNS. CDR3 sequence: CASSEAGRTYSSGPLNEKLFF.